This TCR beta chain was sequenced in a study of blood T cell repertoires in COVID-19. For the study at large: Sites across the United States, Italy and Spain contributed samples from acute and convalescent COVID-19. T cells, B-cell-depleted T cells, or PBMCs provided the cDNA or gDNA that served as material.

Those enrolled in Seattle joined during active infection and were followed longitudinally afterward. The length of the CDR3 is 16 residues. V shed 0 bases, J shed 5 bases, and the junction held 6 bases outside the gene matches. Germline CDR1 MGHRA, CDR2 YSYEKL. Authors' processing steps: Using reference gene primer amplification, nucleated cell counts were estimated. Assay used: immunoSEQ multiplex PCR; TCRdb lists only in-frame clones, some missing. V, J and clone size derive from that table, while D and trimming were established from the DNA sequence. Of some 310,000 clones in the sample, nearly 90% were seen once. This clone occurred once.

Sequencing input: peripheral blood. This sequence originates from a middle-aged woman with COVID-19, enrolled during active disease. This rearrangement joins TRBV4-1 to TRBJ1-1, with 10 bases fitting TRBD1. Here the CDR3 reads CASSQDRQGAGTEAFF. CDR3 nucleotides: TGCGCCAGCAGCCAAGACCGACAGGGGGCGGGAACTGAAGCTTTCTTT.